The 12 T cell receptor beta chains presented below share a single source sample, sequenced in a study of blood T cell repertoires in COVID-19 (TCRdb year 2020). Library preparation used the immunoSEQ multiplex PCR assay. TCRdb stores this immuneACCESS table with in-frame sequences only. Part of the clones is absent; in the studies checked, under half of the shortfall reflects unresolved V genes, and no reason is known for the rest. Counted in this sample were about 370,000 clones; around 87% of them appeared once. Jointly, the top ten make up about 10% of the sample. The sample was peripheral blood. The receptors come from a woman aged 25 to 39 with COVID-19, enrolled during active disease.

The V call is TRBV27, the J call TRBJ1-2, with 8 nucleotides matching TRBD1. V gave up 6 bases and J gave up 7 bases; unmatched junction bases: 4. Germline V CDR1 and CDR2: MNHEY, SMNVEV (reference sequence). The CDR3 has 12 residues. The CDR3 reads CASSLTGVGYTF. The CDR3 DNA reads TGTGCCAGCAGCTTGACAGGGGTTGGCTACACCTTC.

The chain joins TRBV6-9 to TRBJ1-3; a possible D gene is TRBD1 (6 bases). From germline, CDR1 is MNHGY and CDR2 SVAAGI. The CDR3 length is 16 residues. The V end was cut by 4 bases, the J end by 3 bases, with 16 bases between. CDR3 DNA: TGTGCCAGCAGTTTGGGGGCCAGGCCCCATGGAAACACCATATATTTT. Translation gives CASSLGARPHGNTIYF.

This rearrangement joins TRBV2 to TRBJ2-5, with D unclear. The germline V gene encodes CDR1 SNHLY and CDR2 FYNNEI. The CDR3 extends over 12 amino acids. V was cut by 5 bases and J by 5 bases, with 9 bases left in between. The DNA of the CDR3 is TGTGCCAGCAGTAATTTCGGGGAGACCCAGTACTTC. Translated, it gives CASSNFGETQYF.

V and J are TRBV6-5 and TRBJ1-5, with 7 bases aligning to TRBD1. In germline, CDR1 is MNHEY, CDR2 SVGAGI. V dropped 8 bases and J dropped 5; count of bases not matched to a gene: 6. The CDR3 sequence is 13 residues long. The chain's CDR3 is CASFNRGYQPQHF. CDR3 DNA sequence: TGTGCCAGCTTTAACAGGGGTTATCAGCCCCAGCATTTT.

J is TRBJ2-7 and V is TRBV3-1 (or the pseudogene TRBV3-2), with 10 bases matching TRBD2. The length of the CDR3 is 17 residues. V lost 0 bases, J lost 4 bases, and 9 bases stayed unmatched. CDR1 is LGHDT and CDR2 is YNNKEL in the germline V gene (reference sequence). CDR3 region: CASSQEGSGRGRYEQYF. As DNA, the CDR3 is TGTGCCAGCAGCCAAGAAGGAAGCGGGAGGGGTCGGTACGAGCAGTACTTC.

The chain joins TRBV7-2 to TRBJ2-7; possible D gene TRBD2, 6 bases. This CDR3 is 16 amino acids long. Trimming stripped 4 bases from V and 3 bases from J, with 19 bases between. The germline V gene encodes CDR1 SGHTA and CDR2 FQGNSA. CDR3 coding DNA: TGTGCCAGCAGCTCCCCGCGGGAAGGATCGGACTACGAGCAGTACTTC. It codes for CASSSPREGSDYEQYF.

This chain connects TRBV7-2 to TRBJ2-3; TRBD2 is a possible D gene (6 bases). Germline-derived CDR1 and CDR2 are SGHTA and FQGNSA. The CDR3 runs 16 residues. V lost 5 bases, J lost 6 bases, and 21 bases lay in between. DNA of the CDR3: TGTGCCAGCAGCCCAAGGACGCGTGGAGGGCGTGATACGCAGTATTTT. As protein: CASSPRTRGGRDTQYF.

The V call is TRBV5-8, the J call TRBJ2-5; D unclear. V lost 1 base, J lost 7 bases, and 11 bases lay in between. The germline V gene encodes CDR1 SGHTS and CDR2 YDEGEE. This CDR3 has 13 amino acids. The CDR3 region is CASSLTRLVTQYF. CDR3 coding DNA: TGTGCCAGCAGCTTGACACGCTTGGTGACCCAGTACTTC.

The V call is TRBV7-8, the J call TRBJ2-7, with 9 positions matching TRBD2. Germline CDR1 and CDR2: SGHVS and FQNEAQ. The trim removed 3 bases at V and 4 bases at J, leaving 4 bases unmatched. The CDR3 extends over 14 amino acids. The CDR3 sequence: CASSFDSGRYEQYF. CDR3 in DNA: TGTGCCAGCAGCTTCGATAGCGGGAGATACGAGCAGTACTTC. The entire variable domain, with the rest obtained from reference TRBV7-8 and TRBJ2-7, is as follows: GAGVSQSPRYKVAKRGQDVALRCDPISGHVSLFWYQQALGQGPEFLTYFQNEAQLDKSGLPSDRFFAERPEGSVSTLKIQRTQQEDSAVYLCASSFDSGRYEQYFGPGTRLTVT.

V gene TRBV19 combines with J gene TRBJ1-5; 7 bases match TRBD1. This CDR3 is 14 amino acids long. V was pared by 9 bases and J by 2 bases, with 7 bases of the junction left unmatched. CDR1 and CDR2 from the germline V gene are LNHDA and SQIVND (reference sequence). The CDR3 protein is CASSRQGGNQPQHF. DNA for the CDR3: TGTGCCAGCTCCAGACAGGGCGGCAATCAGCCCCAGCATTTT.

V and J are TRBV28 and TRBJ1-2, with D possibly TRBD1 on 5 matching bases. Deletions cut 2 bases from V and 3 bases from J, with 13 bases between. The germline V gene encodes CDR1 MDHEN and CDR2 SYDVKM. This CDR3 comprises 15 residues. The chain's CDR3 is CASSLDSSDYYGYTF. Written as DNA, the CDR3 is TGTGCCAGCAGTTTAGACAGCTCCGATTACTATGGCTACACCTTC.

V and J are TRBV29-1 and TRBJ2-7, with 9 bases identical to TRBD2. Unmatched junction bases numbered 3, after V lost 4 bases and J lost 2 bases. Per the germline V gene, CDR1 is SQVTM and CDR2 is ANQGSEA. The CDR3 has 13 residues. The DNA of the CDR3 is TGCAGCGTTGGGGGCGGGAGGGCCTACGAGCAGTACTTC. Its translation is CSVGGGRAYEQYF.